The clone carrying this T cell receptor (beta chain) was recorded a few times. The data were produced by immunoSEQ multiplex PCR, yet TCRdb's version contains in-frame clones alone and is incomplete. The sample yields roughly 40,000 clones, about 90% seen once. The source of the sample is a study of OX40 agonist ivuxolimab in advanced cancers. Overall study context: Every 2 weeks, ivuxolimab was infused into the patients intravenously at between 0.01 and 10 mg/kg.

Germline V gene lookup returns CDR1 LNHDA and CDR2 SQIVND (reference sequence). The length of the CDR3 is 13 residues. V was trimmed by 1 base and J by 4 bases, leaving 7 bases between them. The rearrangement joins TRBV19 to TRBJ1-2, with D hard to call. The source of this sequence is an adult with an advanced solid tumor such as melanoma, head and neck, liver or kidney cancer. This specimen consisted of CD4+ or CD8+ T cells sorted from blood, obtained in a trial of the OX40 agonist ivuxolimab. In DNA form, the CDR3 reads TGTGCCAGTAGTATAGGCCTGATCTATGGCTACACCTTC. It translates to CASSIGLIYGYTF.